One sample yielded the 26 T cell receptor beta chains listed below, sequenced in a study of OX40 agonist ivuxolimab in advanced cancers. Only in-frame clones appear in the TCRdb table, and some are missing; sequencing was by immunoSEQ multiplex PCR. Here the sample spans about 85,000 clones, approximately 86% being singletons. The sample in question was CD4+ or CD8+ T cells sorted from blood, obtained in a trial of the OX40 agonist ivuxolimab. These receptors all stem from an adult with an advanced solid tumor such as melanoma, head and neck, liver or kidney cancer.

This rearrangement joins TRBV6-5 to TRBJ1-3; no clear D gene. The CDR3 runs 16 residues. V lost 0 bases to trimming and J lost 0 bases, with 9 bases between them. Germline V gene sequence: CDR1 MNHEY, CDR2 SVGAGI. The CDR3 reads CASSYSMAYSGNTIYF. Written as DNA, the CDR3 is TGTGCCAGCAGTTACTCGATGGCATACTCTGGAAACACCATATATTTT.

CDR3 DNA sequence: TGTGCCAGCAGCTTAGGGGTATCGGTAGCGGCTCAAGAGACCCAGTACTTC. Translated: CASSLGVSVAAQETQYF. The genes are TRBV7-2 and TRBJ2-5, with D possibly being TRBD2 (6 bases). Trimming pared 1 base from V and 2 bases from J, leaving 17 bases between. Germline lookup yields CDR1 SGHTA and CDR2 FQGNSA. The CDR3 contains 17 residues.

The chain is built from TRBV6-6 and TRBJ2-6; D ambiguous. Trimming cost V 2 bases and J 4 bases, with 12 bases left between them. The CDR3 is made up of 16 amino acids. From germline, CDR1 is MNHNY and CDR2 SVGAGI (reference sequence). Here the CDR3 reads CASSYGRGTGANVLTF. The CDR3 DNA reads as TGTGCCAGCAGTTACGGCCGCGGAACCGGGGCCAACGTCCTGACTTTC.

The rearrangement uses TRBV18 and TRBJ1-1, with a weak D call TRBD1 (6 bases). The germline V gene encodes CDR1 KGHSH and CDR2 LQKENI. The CDR3 contains 14 residues. Trimming pared 4 bases from V and 7 bases from J, leaving 16 bases between. In nucleotides, the CDR3 is TGTGCCAGCTCACGGGACACTGGGGGGCTTGAAGCTTTCTTT. Translated, it gives CASSRDTGGLEAFF.

V usage is TRBV29-1 and J usage is TRBJ2-5; 10 bases align to TRBD2. Germline V lookup: CDR1 SQVTM, CDR2 ANQGSEA. The CDR3 length is 14 residues. After removal of 4 bases from V and 1 base from J, the junction contained 3 bases not matched to a gene. CDR3 in DNA: TGCAGCGTTGGGTTAGCGGGGGGCCAAGAGACCCAGTACTTC. Translated: CSVGLAGGQETQYF.

The V call is TRBV11-1, the J call TRBJ1-6, with a possible D match to TRBD1 (5 bases). This CDR3 contains 16 residues. Between the trimmed V and J ends, which lost 5 bases and 7 bases, there was a span of 18 bases. Germline V gives CDR1 SGHAT, CDR2 FQDESV (reference sequence). CDR3 loop: CASSRRTGTGNSPLHF. The CDR3 DNA reads as TGTGCCAGCAGCCGTCGGACTGGGACGGGGAATTCACCCCTCCACTTT. The full variable domain, in which reference TRBV11-1 and TRBJ1-6 provide the parts outside the CDR3, is EAEVAQSPRYKITEKSQAVAFWCDPISGHATLYWYRQILGQGPELLVQFQDESVVDDSQLPKDRFSAERLKGVDSTLKIQPAELGDSAMYLCASSRRTGTGNSPLHFGNGTRLTVT.

The chain employs TRBV7-2 and TRBJ1-4; D possibly corresponds to TRBD1 (5 bases). Trimming stripped 6 bases from V and 0 bases from J, with 11 bases between. The CDR3 loop spans 15 amino acids. Looked up from germline, CDR1 is SGHTA and CDR2 is FQGNSA. The CDR3 protein is CASRRTQATNEKLFF. In DNA form, the CDR3 reads TGTGCCAGCAGAAGGACACAAGCAACTAATGAAAAACTGTTTTTT.

This clone was detected once. This chain connects TRBV30 to TRBJ2-3, with a weak D call TRBD2 (6 bases). The germline V gene has CDR1 GTSNPN and CDR2 SVGIG (reference sequence). CDR3 length equals 13 residues. V was cut by 3 bases and J by 6 bases, with 13 bases left in between. As DNA, the CDR3 is TGTGCCTGGAGACCCGGGGGTCACGATACGCAGTATTTT. Amino acid sequence: CAWRPGGHDTQYF.

The chain links TRBV18 to TRBJ1-4; perhaps TRBD1 as D (5 bases). V shed 6 bases and J shed 4 bases, with 9 bases lying between them. The CDR3 is made up of 13 amino acids. Germline V gene lookup returns CDR1 KGHSH and CDR2 LQKENI. CDR3 coding DNA: TGTGCCAGCTCCGGGGGAGTTAATGAAAAACTGTTTTTT. Translated: CASSGGVNEKLFF.

The rearrangement links TRBV29-1 to TRBJ2-5; a possible D gene is TRBD1 (6 bases). The CDR3 runs 13 residues. V dropped 4 bases and J dropped 2 bases, with 11 bases sitting between them. The germline V gene has CDR1 SQVTM and CDR2 ANQGSEA. As DNA, the CDR3 is TGCAGCGTTGTTCGGACAGAACAAGAGACCCAGTACTTC. It is translated as CSVVRTEQETQYF.

This chain joins TRBV15 and TRBJ2-7; D is possibly TRBD1 (5 bases). Germline V lookup: CDR1 LNHNV, CDR2 YYDKDF (reference sequence). The CDR3 runs to 13 residues. V was cut by 0 bases and J by 7 bases, with 10 bases left in between. The CDR3 sequence: CATSRDKGEEQYF. CDR3 coding DNA: TGTGCCACCAGCAGAGATAAAGGGGAAGAGCAGTACTTC.

The chain couples TRBV7-9 to TRBJ2-1; 9 bases align to TRBD1. This CDR3 is 17 amino acids long. The trim removed 8 bases at V and 6 bases at J, leaving 17 bases unmatched. Looked up from germline, CDR1 is SEHNR and CDR2 is FQNEAQ (reference sequence). In nucleotides, the CDR3 is TGTGCCAGCCAAAGAGGAACCCGGGACAGGGTCTTCAATGAGCAGTTCTTC. This gives the protein CASQRGTRDRVFNEQFF.

The chain has TRBV19 and TRBJ2-3; no firm D call. The CDR3 spans 14 residues. Germline V gene data show CDR1 as LNHDA and CDR2 as SQIVND (reference sequence). Trimming left V 1 base short and J 6 bases short, with 11 bases between. The CDR3 sequence is CASSIGEVHDTQYF. The CDR3 region has the DNA TGTGCCAGTAGTATAGGGGAAGTGCACGATACGCAGTATTTT.

The chain links TRBV5-3 to TRBJ2-7; TRBD2 matches at 12 bases. TRBV5-3 is assigned to the ORF class and has an uncertain function. The CDR3 runs 15 residues. With V trimmed by 8 bases and J by 2 bases, 8 bases remained unmatched. In DNA form, the CDR3 reads TGTGCCAGTAGCGACCTAGCGGGGGGGACCTACGAGCAGTACTTC. Translated: CASSDLAGGTYEQYF.

This chain joins TRBV29-1 and TRBJ2-7, with 9 bases lining up with TRBD1. The junction had 4 bases not matched to a gene; V was cut back by 7 bases and J by 0 bases. This CDR3 comprises 13 residues. Germline V gives CDR1 SQVTM, CDR2 ANQGSEA. CDR3 region: CSARQGGSYEQYF. The CDR3 coding sequence is TGCAGCGCACGACAGGGGGGCTCCTACGAGCAGTACTTC.

The V and J genes are TRBV6-5 and TRBJ1-1; TRBD1 matches at 7 bases. Germline lookup yields CDR1 MNHEY and CDR2 SVGAGI. This CDR3 is 13 amino acids long. The V and J ends lost 7 bases and 4 bases, in that order; junction bases with no gene match: 6. The CDR3 region has the DNA TGTGCCAGCACGTCCCCAGGGGGCACTGAAGCTTTCTTT. It encodes CASTSPGGTEAFF.

To note about this clone: Other DNA variants within this sample encode the same CDR3. The chain recombines TRBV18 with TRBJ2-7; 7 bases match TRBD1. The length of the CDR3 is 14 residues. V shed 2 bases, J shed 12 bases, and the junction held 13 bases outside the gene matches. Germline V gives CDR1 KGHSH, CDR2 LQKENI. The CDR3 nucleotides are TGTGCCAGCTCACCAAGCCGAGACAGGGAATTTTGGTACTTC. Translating it yields CASSPSRDREFWYF.

This clone occurred a few times. The CDR3: CASSPTLDATGELFF. Written as DNA, the CDR3 is TGCGCCAGCAGCCCGACCCTGGACGCCACCGGGGAGCTGTTTTTT. The J gene is TRBJ2-2, the V gene TRBV5-1; no definite D call. Trimming left V 4 bases short and J 4 bases short, with 14 bases between. This CDR3 contains 15 residues. The germline V gene encodes CDR1 SGHRS and CDR2 YFSETQ.

The V call is TRBV10-2, the J call TRBJ2-7; D perhaps matches TRBD1 (5 bases). V gave up 6 bases and J gave up 3 bases, with 12 bases separating them. Germline loops: CDR1 WSHSY, CDR2 SAAADI. CDR3 length: 13 residues. The CDR3 sequence is CASSLDSLYEQYF. Here the CDR3 DNA reads TGCGCCAGCAGCCTCGACAGTCTCTACGAGCAGTACTTC.

This clone was seen just once. The chain has TRBV5-4 and TRBJ1-6; D gene ambiguous. The V gene lost 0 bases and the J gene lost 10 bases, with 11 bases spanning the gap. Germline lookup yields CDR1 SGHNT and CDR2 YYREEE (reference sequence). The CDR3 sequence is 14 residues long. CDR3 DNA: TGTGCCAGCAGCTTGGGGGAAGTTGGATCACCCCTCCACTTT. Translated, it gives CASSLGEVGSPLHF.

This clone appeared a single time. The chain recombines TRBV5-1 with TRBJ2-3; 10 positions match TRBD2. This CDR3 is 14 amino acids long. Trimming cost V 6 bases and J 5 bases; bases outside gene matches: 6. In germline, CDR1 is SGHRS, CDR2 YFSETQ. CDR3 in amino acids: CASIASGGGDTQYF. As DNA, the CDR3 is TGCGCCAGCATCGCTAGCGGGGGTGGAGATACGCAGTATTTT. The full variable domain, its missing parts supplied by reference TRBV5-1 and TRBJ2-3, is KAGVTQTPRYLIKTRGQQVTLSCSPISGHRSVSWYQQTPGQGLQFLFEYFSETQRNKGNFPGRFSGRQFSNSRSEMNVSTLELGDSALYLCASIASGGGDTQYFGPGTRLTVL.

This clone came up a few times. The rearrangement links TRBV7-2 to TRBJ2-3; 13 positions match TRBD2. Germline CDR1 and CDR2: SGHTA and FQGNSA. The CDR3 contains 15 residues. The trim removed 3 bases at V and 10 bases at J, leaving 7 bases unmatched. CDR3 sequence: CASSLNGLAGEPQYF. As DNA, the CDR3 is TGTGCCAGCAGCTTGAACGGACTAGCGGGAGAGCCGCAGTATTTT.

The chain employs TRBV18 and TRBJ1-5; D possibly corresponds to TRBD1 (5 bases). The CDR3 spans 14 residues. V lost 5 bases, J lost 6 bases, and 14 bases lay in between. Germline V gene sequence: CDR1 KGHSH, CDR2 LQKENI. CDR3: CASSSTAGRQPQHF. The CDR3 bases are TGTGCCAGCTCATCCACGGCAGGGCGTCAGCCCCAGCATTTT.

This clone was seen only once. The rearrangement links TRBV11-1 to TRBJ1-2, with D maybe TRBD1 (5 bases). CDR3 length: 17 residues. Trimming removed 2 bases from V and 2 bases from J, with 18 bases in between. Germline V lookup: CDR1 SGHAT, CDR2 FQDESV (reference sequence). CDR3 loop: CASSLKVFGGGNYGYTF. The DNA for the CDR3 is TGTGCCAGCAGCTTAAAGGTGTTCGGGGGAGGAAACTATGGCTACACCTTC.

J is TRBJ2-5 and V is TRBV19; 9 bases agree with TRBD2. CDR1 is LNHDA and CDR2 is SQIVND in the germline V gene (reference sequence). This CDR3 comprises 18 residues. V gave up 3 bases and J gave up 0 bases; unmatched junction bases: 11. Here the CDR3 reads CASSIASGGTTYQETQYF. CDR3 DNA sequence: TGTGCCAGTAGTATTGCCAGCGGGGGGACCACGTACCAAGAGACCCAGTACTTC. Supplemented by reference TRBV19 and TRBJ2-5, the full variable domain reads DGGITQSPKYLFRKEGQNVTLSCEQNLNHDAMYWYRQDPGQGLRLIYYSQIVNDFQKGDIAEGYSVSREKKESFPLTVTSAQKNPTAFYLCASSIASGGTTYQETQYFGPGTRLLVL.

This chain joins TRBV9 and TRBJ1-6; D is ambiguous. The V gene lost 4 bases and the J gene lost 7 bases, with 18 bases spanning the gap. The CDR3 spans 16 residues. Germline V gives CDR1 SGDLS, CDR2 YYNGEE. The CDR3, as DNA: TGTGCCAGCAGCTTCTCATACAGCTCCAACAATTCACCCCTCCACTTT. This sequence encodes CASSFSYSSNNSPLHF.